This paragraph reports one T cell receptor beta chain. This record belongs to a study of T cell changes during pregnancy in multiple sclerosis. Repertoires were generated with immunoSEQ multiplex PCR, while TCRdb's copy carries only in-frame clones and drops some. The repertoire holds about 27,000 clones, with roughly 90% as singletons. V was pared by 0 bases and J by 3 bases, with 7 bases of the junction left unmatched. Per the germline V gene, CDR1 is LGHNA and CDR2 is YNFKEQ. The CDR3 contains 16 residues. Sequenced here: CD8+ T cells from peripheral blood mononuclear cells, sampled in the second trimester of pregnancy. The receptor comes from a female donor with multiple sclerosis, enrolled in a pregnancy study. The J gene is TRBJ1-2, the V gene TRBV4-2, with TRBD1 matching 7 bases. In nucleotides, the CDR3 is TGTGCCAGCAGCCAAGACGAAGGGGGCCCGCACTATGGCTACACCTTC. This encodes CASSQDEGGPHYGYTF.